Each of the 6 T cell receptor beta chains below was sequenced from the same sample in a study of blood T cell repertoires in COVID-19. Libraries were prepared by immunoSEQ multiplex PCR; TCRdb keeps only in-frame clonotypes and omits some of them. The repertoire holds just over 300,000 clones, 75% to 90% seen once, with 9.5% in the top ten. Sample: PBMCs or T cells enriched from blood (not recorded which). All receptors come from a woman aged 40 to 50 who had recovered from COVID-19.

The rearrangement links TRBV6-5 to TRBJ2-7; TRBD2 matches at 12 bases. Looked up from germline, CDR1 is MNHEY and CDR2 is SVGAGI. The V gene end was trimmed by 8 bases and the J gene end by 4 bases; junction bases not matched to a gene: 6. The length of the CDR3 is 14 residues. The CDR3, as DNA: TGTGCCAGCTCCGGACTAGCGGGACCTTACGAGCAGTACTTC. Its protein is CASSGLAGPYEQYF.

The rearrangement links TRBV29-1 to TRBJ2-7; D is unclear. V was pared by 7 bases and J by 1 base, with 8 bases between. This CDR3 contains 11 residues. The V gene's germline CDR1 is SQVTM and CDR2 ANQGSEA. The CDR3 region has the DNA TGCAGCGCCGAGCTTTCCTACGAGCAGTACTTC. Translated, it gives CSAELSYEQYF.

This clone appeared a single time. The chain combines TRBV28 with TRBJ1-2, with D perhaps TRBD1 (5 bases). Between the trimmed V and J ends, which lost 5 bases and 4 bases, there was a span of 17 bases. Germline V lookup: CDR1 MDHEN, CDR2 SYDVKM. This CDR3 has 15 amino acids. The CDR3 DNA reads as TGTGCCAGCAGTGGTGAGAATACAGGAGCCTATGGCTACACCTTC. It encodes CASSGENTGAYGYTF.

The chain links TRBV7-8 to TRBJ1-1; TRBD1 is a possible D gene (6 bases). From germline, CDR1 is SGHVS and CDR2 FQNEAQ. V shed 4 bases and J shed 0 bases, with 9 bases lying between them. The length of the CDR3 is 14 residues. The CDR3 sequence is CASSWRQVNTEAFF. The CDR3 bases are TGTGCCAGCAGCTGGAGACAGGTGAACACTGAAGCTTTCTTT.

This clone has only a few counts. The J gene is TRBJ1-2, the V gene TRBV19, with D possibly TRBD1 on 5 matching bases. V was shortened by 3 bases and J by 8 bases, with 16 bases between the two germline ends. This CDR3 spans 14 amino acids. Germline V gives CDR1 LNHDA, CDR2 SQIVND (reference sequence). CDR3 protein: CASSIPSRGGGYTF. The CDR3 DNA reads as TGTGCCAGTAGTATCCCCTCCCGGGGGGGAGGCTACACCTTC.

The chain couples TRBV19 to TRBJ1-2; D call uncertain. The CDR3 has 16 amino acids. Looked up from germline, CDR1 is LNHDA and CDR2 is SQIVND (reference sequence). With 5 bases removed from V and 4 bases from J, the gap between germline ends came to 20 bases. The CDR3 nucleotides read TGTGCCAGTAGTCCTAGAATTGTCCGGCCCATCTATGGCTACACCTTC. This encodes CASSPRIVRPIYGYTF.